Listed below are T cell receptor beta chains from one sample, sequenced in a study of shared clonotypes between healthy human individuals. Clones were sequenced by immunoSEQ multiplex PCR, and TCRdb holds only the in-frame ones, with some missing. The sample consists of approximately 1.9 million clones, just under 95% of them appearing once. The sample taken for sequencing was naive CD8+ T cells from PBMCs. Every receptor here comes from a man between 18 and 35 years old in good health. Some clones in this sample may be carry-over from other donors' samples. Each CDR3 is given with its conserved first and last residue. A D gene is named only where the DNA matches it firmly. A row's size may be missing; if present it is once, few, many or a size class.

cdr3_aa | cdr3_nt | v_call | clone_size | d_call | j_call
CASSSRVANEKLFF | TGTGCCAGCAGCTCCAGGGTTGCTAATGAAAAACTGTTTTTT | TRBV27 | - | - | TRBJ1-4
CASSLGGWISYEQYF | TGTGCCAGCAGCTTGGGCGGATGGATCTCCTACGAGCAGTACTTC | TRBV5-6 | - | - | TRBJ2-7
CASSEYEDRTNTEAFF | TGTGCCAGCAGTGAATATGAAGACCGAACGAACACTGAAGCTTTCTTT | TRBV25-1 | - | - | TRBJ1-1
CATSREWTAYQETQYF | TGTGCCACCAGCAGAGAGTGGACAGCGTACCAAGAGACCCAGTACTTC | TRBV15 | - | - | TRBJ2-5
CASSIAASSTDTQYF | TGTGCCAGCAGCATAGCGGCCTCTAGCACAGATACGCAGTATTTT | TRBV7-9 | - | - | TRBJ2-3
CASSLDRGSGNQPQHF | TGTGCCAGTAGCCTGGACAGGGGAAGTGGCAATCAGCCCCAGCATTTT | TRBV19 | - | TRBD1 | TRBJ1-5
CAIPTGRSYEQYF | TGTGCCATTCCGACAGGAAGATCGTACGAGCAGTACTTC | TRBV2 | - | - | TRBJ2-7
CATTPALGTGANVLTF | TGTGCCACCACCCCGGCCTTGGGGACTGGGGCCAACGTCCTGACTTTC | TRBV15 | - | - | TRBJ2-6
CASSLFLASVAQFF | TGTGCCAGCAGTTTATTCCTGGCTAGTGTGGCGCAGTTCTTC | TRBV28 | - | - | TRBJ2-1
CARSTDTQYF | TGTGCCAGGAGCACAGATACGCAGTATTTT | TRBV27 | - | - | TRBJ2-3
CASKQTGQGMDYGYTF | TGTGCCAGCAAGCAGACAGGACAGGGTATGGACTATGGCTACACCTTC | TRBV27 | - | TRBD1 | TRBJ1-2
CASSPWAGTSVRETQYF | TGTGCCAGCAGCCCCTGGGCGGGGACTAGCGTTCGAGAGACCCAGTACTTC | TRBV9 | - | TRBD2 | TRBJ2-5
CASTHRGGQYYEQYF | TGCGCCAGCACCCACCGAGGGGGACAGTACTACGAGCAGTACTTC | TRBV23-1 | - | TRBD1 | TRBJ2-7
CASSLQTYNEQFF | TGTGCCAGCAGTTTACAGACCTACAATGAGCAGTTCTTC | TRBV27 | - | - | TRBJ2-1
CASSLVGTRSSYEQYF | TGTGCCAGCAGCTTAGTAGGGACTAGGAGCTCCTACGAGCAGTACTTC | TRBV11-2 | - | TRBD2 | TRBJ2-7
CASSLDDYRDSYNEQFF | TGTGCCAGCAGTTTAGACGACTACAGGGATTCCTACAATGAGCAGTTCTTC | TRBV28 | - | - | TRBJ2-1
CASSFGQGPYEQYF | TGTGCCAGTAGTTTTGGACAGGGGCCCTACGAGCAGTACTTC | TRBV19 | - | TRBD1 | TRBJ2-7
CASSRTSGVSYEQYF | TGTGCCAGCAGTCGGACTAGCGGGGTCTCCTACGAGCAGTACTTC | TRBV6-6 | - | TRBD2 | TRBJ2-7
CASSFRDSKEKLFF | TGTGCCAGCAGCTTCCGGGACAGCAAAGAAAAACTGTTTTTT | TRBV7-9 | - | TRBD1 | TRBJ1-4
CATRDSSYEQYF | TGTGCCACCCGGGACAGCTCCTACGAGCAGTACTTC | TRBV10-3 | - | TRBD1 | TRBJ2-7
CASSFYTGELFF | TGTGCCAGCAGTTTTTACACCGGGGAGCTGTTTTTT | TRBV28 | - | - | TRBJ2-2
CASSLNYEQYF | TGCGCCAGCAGCTTGAATTACGAGCAGTACTTC | TRBV5-1 | - | - | TRBJ2-7
CASLPGPTLENEQFF | TGTGCCAGCCTTCCGGGCCCCACCTTGGAGAATGAGCAGTTCTTC | TRBV2 | - | - | TRBJ2-1
CASSFRVDYGYTF | TGTGCCAGCAGCTTCAGGGTAGACTATGGCTACACCTTC | TRBV7-3 | - | - | TRBJ1-2
CAISEMRERDTEAFF | TGTGCCATCAGTGAGATGCGGGAAAGGGATACTGAAGCTTTCTTT | TRBV10-3 | - | - | TRBJ1-1
CASTVSGATGELFF | TGTGCCAGCACCGTCTCGGGGGCGACCGGGGAGCTGTTTTTT | TRBV27 | - | - | TRBJ2-2
CASSQDRRVQTYEQYF | TGCGCCAGCAGCCAAGATAGGAGGGTCCAAACCTACGAGCAGTACTTC | TRBV4-3 | - | - | TRBJ2-7
CASKDDGRNNEQFF | TGTGCCAGCAAGGACGACGGAAGAAACAATGAGCAGTTCTTC | TRBV28 | - | - | TRBJ2-1
CASSLGTGGEYGYTF | TGTGCCAGCAGTTTAGGGACAGGGGGGGAGTATGGCTACACCTTC | TRBV27 | - | TRBD1 | TRBJ1-2
CASSLGLAADTQYF | TGTGCCAGTAGTTTGGGACTAGCAGCAGATACGCAGTATTTT | TRBV19 | - | TRBD2 | TRBJ2-3
CASSPQRERATDTQYF | TGCGCCAGCAGCCCGCAGCGGGAGAGGGCAACAGATACGCAGTATTTT | TRBV5-1 | - | TRBD2 | TRBJ2-3
CASSSGPFSGMAYNEQFF | TGTGCCAGCAGCTCAGGGCCGTTTAGCGGGATGGCCTACAATGAGCAGTTCTTC | TRBV7-9 | - | TRBD2 | TRBJ2-1
CASSHLPGQQETQYF | TGTGCCAGCAGCCACCTACCGGGACAGCAAGAGACCCAGTACTTC | TRBV5-4 | - | TRBD1 | TRBJ2-5
CASRRTGTSGRDEQYF | TGCGCCAGCAGACGTACCGGGACTAGCGGGAGAGATGAGCAGTACTTC | TRBV4-1 | - | TRBD2 | TRBJ2-7
CASKRGSSYEQYF | TGTGCCAGCAAACGTGGGAGCTCCTACGAGCAGTACTTC | TRBV28 | - | - | TRBJ2-7
CASSQEAGLNTGELFF | TGTGCCAGCAGCCAAGAGGCGGGACTAAACACCGGGGAGCTGTTTTTT | TRBV4-2 | - | TRBD2 | TRBJ2-2
CASSIRWTGPTNTEAFF | TGTGCCAGTAGTATACGTTGGACAGGGCCCACCAACACTGAAGCTTTCTTT | TRBV19 | once | TRBD1 | TRBJ1-1
CASSDPKSSAEKAHEQYF | TGTGCCAGCAGCGACCCGAAAAGTAGCGCCGAGAAAGCCCACGAGCAGTACTTC | TRBV9 | - | - | TRBJ2-7
CASSQGQTLYNEQFF | TGTGCCAGCAGCCAAGGACAGACCCTCTACAATGAGCAGTTCTTC | TRBV4-2 | once | - | TRBJ2-1
CASSQDVLAGEDNEQFF | TGCGCCAGCAGCCAAGATGTTCTAGCGGGAGAAGACAATGAGCAGTTCTTC | TRBV4-3 | - | TRBD2 | TRBJ2-1
CASSPPLPLPNYGYTF | TGTGCCAGCTCACCACCGCTGCCGCTCCCTAACTATGGCTACACCTTC | TRBV18 | once | - | TRBJ1-2
CASSEFSPGGRDTEAFF | TGTGCCAGCAGTGAATTCTCGCCAGGGGGCCGGGACACTGAAGCTTTCTTT | TRBV6-1 | once | TRBD1 | TRBJ1-1
CASSHRPETGRKREGRNEQFF | TGCGCCAGCAGCCACCGGCCAGAGACAGGGAGGAAGCGGGAGGGGAGGAATGAGCAGTTCTTC | TRBV5-1 | - | TRBD2 | TRBJ2-1
CASRAFINQPQHF | TGTGCCAGCAGGGCCTTCATTAATCAGCCCCAGCATTTT | TRBV27 | - | - | TRBJ1-5
CASSFELDGELFF | TGTGCCAGCAGCTTTGAGCTTGACGGGGAGCTGTTTTTT | TRBV7-9 | - | - | TRBJ2-2
CASSPDGPAAQYF | TGTGCCAGCAGTCCCGACGGCCCTGCAGCCCAGTACTTC | TRBV28 | once | - | TRBJ2-5
CASTSLAASTDTQYF | TGTGCCAGCACCTCACTAGCGGCTAGCACAGATACGCAGTATTTT | TRBV7-2 | - | TRBD2 | TRBJ2-3
CASSFARLASTGELFF | TGTGCCAGCTCTTTCGCAAGGTTGGCGAGCACCGGGGAGCTGTTTTTT | TRBV18 | - | - | TRBJ2-2
CASSRPWDYNEQFF | TGCGCCAGCAGCCGCCCTTGGGACTACAATGAGCAGTTCTTC | TRBV4-1 | - | - | TRBJ2-1
CASRIQDLGGYTF | TGTGCCAGCAGGATACAGGACCTGGGAGGCTACACCTTC | TRBV6-1 | once | - | TRBJ1-2
CASSGAGRRAGELFF | TGTGCCAGCAGTGGGGCCGGGCGGCGAGCCGGGGAGCTGTTTTTT | TRBV28 | - | - | TRBJ2-2
CASSKGTGSTDTQYF | TGTGCCAGCAGTAAGGGGACAGGGAGCACAGATACGCAGTATTTT | TRBV6-5 | - | TRBD1 | TRBJ2-3
CASSELRGPNTEAFF | TGTGCCAGCAGTGAACTGAGGGGGCCGAACACTGAAGCTTTCTTT | TRBV25-1 | - | TRBD1 | TRBJ1-1
CASSFSGRATDTQYF | TGTGCCAGCAGCTTCAGCGGGAGGGCCACAGATACGCAGTATTTT | TRBV9 | - | TRBD2 | TRBJ2-3